This T cell receptor beta chain was recovered during a study of shared clonotypes between healthy human individuals. CDR1 and CDR2 from the germline V gene are MDHEN and SYDVKM. V was clipped by 6 bases and J by 4 bases, with 12 bases between them. The CDR3 spans 13 residues. TCRdb's copy holds only in-frame clones and misses some; the assay was immunoSEQ multiplex PCR. This sample has around 440,000 clones, with approximately 80% found just once. The TCR originated in a middle-aged woman in good health. Some clones in this sample may be carry-over from other donors' samples. This chain connects TRBV28 to TRBJ2-5, with D maybe TRBD1 (6 bases). The specimen sequenced was PBMCs. CDR3 in DNA: TGTGCCAGCAGGCGAGGGGGTTTAGAGACCCAGTACTTC. The encoded protein is CASRRGGLETQYF.